The rows below give T cell receptor beta chains drawn from one sample of a study of control samples from healthy donors and cancer patients. Method: immunoSEQ multiplex PCR; TCRdb's copy keeps in-frame clones and lacks some. The table records about 170,000 clones, about nine tenths of them present only once. The sample taken for sequencing was blood. Source of these receptors: a woman aged 35 to 49 in good health. CDR3s leave out the opening cysteine and the closing phenylalanine or tryptophan. Each record gives: CDR3 protein, V gene, J gene.

CDR3 protein: SVRARFTYEQY
V gene: TRBV29-1
J gene: TRBJ2-7

CDR3 protein: ASSQELGLGGGGANVLT
V gene: TRBV3-1/TRBV3-2
J gene: TRBJ2-6

CDR3 protein: ASSGASNSNQPQH
V gene: TRBV6-1
J gene: TRBJ1-5

CDR3 protein: ASTSGNSPLH
V gene: TRBV3-1/TRBV3-2
J gene: TRBJ1-6

CDR3 protein: ASSPMWGESTEAF
V gene: TRBV19
J gene: TRBJ1-1

CDR3 protein: ASSSDSFSYGYT
V gene: TRBV5-1
J gene: TRBJ1-2

CDR3 protein: ATSDSGQGPDTQY
V gene: TRBV24-1
J gene: TRBJ2-3

CDR3 protein: ASSATGPSYNSPLH
V gene: TRBV2
J gene: TRBJ1-6

CDR3 protein: SASVPGAGELF
V gene: TRBV20-1
J gene: TRBJ2-2

CDR3 protein: ASSAGTGSTGANVLT
V gene: TRBV6-1
J gene: TRBJ2-6

CDR3 protein: ASSLQQGEGEQY
V gene: TRBV11-2
J gene: TRBJ2-7

CDR3 protein: ASSLSQRSYGYT
V gene: TRBV11-2
J gene: TRBJ1-2

CDR3 protein: ASSGGEGEQF
V gene: TRBV7-6
J gene: TRBJ2-1

CDR3 protein: ASSYYRGYEQY
V gene: TRBV6-5
J gene: TRBJ2-7

CDR3 protein: ASSEISGISNQPQH
V gene: TRBV2
J gene: TRBJ1-5

CDR3 protein: ASSGYPGQGLSTEAF
V gene: TRBV25-1
J gene: TRBJ1-1

CDR3 protein: ASSYTTGGAPLH
V gene: TRBV6-5
J gene: TRBJ1-6

CDR3 protein: ASTLARDRAKGETQY
V gene: TRBV10-2
J gene: TRBJ2-5

CDR3 protein: ASSSNRGQAGNTIY
V gene: TRBV28
J gene: TRBJ1-3

CDR3 protein: ASSWHGADTQY
V gene: TRBV7-9
J gene: TRBJ2-3

CDR3 protein: ASSIGTNYEQY
V gene: TRBV19
J gene: TRBJ2-7

CDR3 protein: ASSLQGGMNTEAF
V gene: TRBV5-1
J gene: TRBJ1-1

CDR3 protein: ASSQEGDLFLH
V gene: TRBV3-1/TRBV3-2
J gene: TRBJ1-6

CDR3 protein: ASSLWSGGEKNTEAF
V gene: TRBV27
J gene: TRBJ1-1

CDR3 protein: ASSQDSGRAWYSGNTIY
V gene: TRBV3-1/TRBV3-2
J gene: TRBJ1-3